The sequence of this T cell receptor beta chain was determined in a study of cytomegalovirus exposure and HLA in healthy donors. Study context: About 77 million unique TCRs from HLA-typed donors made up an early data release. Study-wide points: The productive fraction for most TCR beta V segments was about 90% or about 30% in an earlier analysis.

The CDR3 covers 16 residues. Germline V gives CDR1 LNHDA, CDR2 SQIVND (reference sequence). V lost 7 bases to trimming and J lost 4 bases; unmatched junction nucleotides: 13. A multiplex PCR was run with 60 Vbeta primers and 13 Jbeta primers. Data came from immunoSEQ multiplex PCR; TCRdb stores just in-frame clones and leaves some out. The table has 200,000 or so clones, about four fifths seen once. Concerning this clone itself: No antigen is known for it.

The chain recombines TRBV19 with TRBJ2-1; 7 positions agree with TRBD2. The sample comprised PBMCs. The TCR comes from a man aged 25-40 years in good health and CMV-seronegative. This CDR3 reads CASIGGGSSGYNEQFF. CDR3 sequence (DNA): TGTGCCAGTATTGGGGGGGGGTCTTCAGGGTACAATGAGCAGTTCTTC.